Listed below are T cell receptor beta chains from one sample, sequenced in a study of cytomegalovirus exposure and HLA in healthy donors. Profiled with immunoSEQ multiplex PCR; TCRdb holds only in-frame clones, not every one. The listing records approximately 190,000 clones. The sequenced material came from PBMCs. The source of these receptors is a boy aged 10-17 years in good health and CMV-seronegative. CDR3s include the opening cysteine and the closing phenylalanine or tryptophan. The order of the fields is V gene, CDR3 length, D gene, J gene, CDR3 DNA, CDR3 protein. D genes are given only for firm matches.

>TRBV19|15|.|TRBJ1-5
TGTGCCACTGCTGTCGGGGGGGCAGTCAATCAGCCCCAGCATTTT
CATAVGGAVNQPQHF
>TRBV12-5|15|TRBD1|TRBJ1-4
TGTGCTAGTGCCAGACGACAGGGGGCTTATGAAAAACTGTTTTTT
CASARRQGAYEKLFF
>TRBV27|16|TRBD1|TRBJ2-7
TGTGCCAGCAGTTATACAACTCGGGACAGGGCTTTCGGGCAGTACTTC
CASSYTTRDRAFGQYF
>TRBV20-1|11|.|TRBJ2-7
TGCAGTGCCCCGGACAGCTACGAGCAGTACTTC
CSAPDSYEQYF
>TRBV19|14|.|TRBJ1-2
TGTGCCAGTAGATGGGGGGTCGAGGGCTATGGCTACACCTTC
CASRWGVEGYGYTF
>TRBV19|14|TRBD1|TRBJ1-4
TGTGCCAGCCAGGACAGGGGAAATAATGAAAAACTGTTTTTT
CASQDRGNNEKLFF
>TRBV7-2|14|.|TRBJ2-5
TGTGCCAGCAGCTTAGTTCTAGCGCCGGAGACCCAGTACTTC
CASSLVLAPETQYF
>TRBV19|12|TRBD1|TRBJ1-5
TGTGCCAGTAGTCGGACAGGGCAGCCCCAGCATTTT
CASSRTGQPQHF
>TRBV4-1|12|.|TRBJ2-3
TGCGCCAGCAGCCCAAGGGGAGATACGCAGTATTTT
CASSPRGDTQYF
>TRBV4-2|20|TRBD2|TRBJ2-3
TGTGCCAGCAGCCAAAGAGCCGGGACTAGCGGGGTCGGGGGCACAGATACGCAGTATTTT
CASSQRAGTSGVGGTDTQYF
>TRBV11-1|12|.|TRBJ2-4
TGTGCCAGCAGCCCACTGGGGGGCATTCAGTACTTC
CASSPLGGIQYF
>TRBV28|14|TRBD1|TRBJ2-5
TGTGCCAGCAGTTACCGGGACAGGGAAGAGACCCAGTACTTC
CASSYRDREETQYF
>TRBV10-3|16|TRBD2|TRBJ2-1
TGTGCCATCAGTGAGTCGAGCGGGGGGGCTAACAATGAGCAGTTCTTC
CAISESSGGANNEQFF
>TRBV7-9|15|.|TRBJ2-1
TGTGCCAGCAGCCCAGTCCCAGGGCTGGGGAATGAGCAGTTCTTC
CASSPVPGLGNEQFF
>TRBV7-6|16|.|TRBJ1-3
TGTGCCAGCAGTGGACTGACAGGAGTCTCTGGAAACACCATATATTTT
CASSGLTGVSGNTIYF
>TRBV11-2|14|.|TRBJ2-7
TGTGCCAGCAGCTTAGGCGCCTCTAGGTACGAGCAGTACTTC
CASSLGASRYEQYF
>TRBV5-1|15|TRBD1|TRBJ1-6
TGCGCCAGCAGCTTGGATCGGACAGGGAACTCACCCCTCCACTTT
CASSLDRTGNSPLHF
>TRBV5-6|15|.|TRBJ2-2
TGTGCCAGCAGCTTGGTGGGGCCGCACGCCGGGGAGCTGTTTTTT
CASSLVGPHAGELFF
>TRBV15|14|TRBD1|TRBJ2-7
TGTGCCACCAGCACGACAGGGGCGTTCTACGAGCAGTACTTC
CATSTTGAFYEQYF
>TRBV6-5|15|TRBD1|TRBJ1-2
TGTGCCAGCAGTTCCAACAGGGGGATCGCCTATGGCTACACCTTC
CASSSNRGIAYGYTF
>TRBV4-3|16|TRBD2|TRBJ2-1
TGCGCCAGCAGCCAAGACATTAGCGGGGGGCCAAATGAGCAGTTCTTC
CASSQDISGGPNEQFF
>TRBV6-5|15|.|TRBJ1-6
TGTGCCAGCAGCCCCACCAGGGTTAACAATTCACCCCTCCACTTT
CASSPTRVNNSPLHF
>TRBV7-9|15|TRBD1|TRBJ1-2
TGTGCCAGCACGACAGGGACACGGGCTAACTATGGCTACACCTTC
CASTTGTRANYGYTF
>TRBV30|16|.|TRBJ1-5
TGTGCCTGGAGTGTCGTTGGGTCAGGGGGCAATCAGCCCCAGCATTTT
CAWSVVGSGGNQPQHF
>TRBV6-5|13|.|TRBJ2-3
TGTGCCAGCGGCGACCTCGGCGGAGATACGCAGTATTTT
CASGDLGGDTQYF
>TRBV19|15|.|TRBJ1-1
TGTGCCAGTAGTATAGATTGGGGGGAGAACACTGAAGCTTTCTTT
CASSIDWGENTEAFF
>TRBV11-2|14|.|TRBJ2-7
TGTGCCAGCAGCTTAGGGCACAGCTCCTACGAGCAGTACTTC
CASSLGHSSYEQYF
>TRBV9|13|.|TRBJ1-2
TGTGCCAGCAGCCTGGGAGGAAACTATGGCTACACCTTC
CASSLGGNYGYTF
>TRBV19|16|.|TRBJ1-6
TGTGCCAGTAGGAGCAGGGAGGACTCCTATAATTCACCCCTCCACTTT
CASRSREDSYNSPLHF